A single sample is the source of the 30 T cell receptor beta chains below, sequenced in a study of T cell changes during pregnancy in multiple sclerosis. The protocol was immunoSEQ multiplex PCR, while the TCRdb copy is restricted to in-frame clones and leaves out a portion. Of under 90,000 clones listed, approximately 92% are singletons. The sequences come from peripheral blood, collected after pregnancy. These receptors all come from a female donor in good health, enrolled as a control in a pregnancy study.

The chain has TRBV29-1 and TRBJ2-3; D perhaps matches TRBD1 (5 bases). The germline V and J ends were trimmed by 4 bases and 1 base, with 12 bases remaining between them. The length of the CDR3 is 14 residues. Germline V lookup: CDR1 SQVTM, CDR2 ANQGSEA. CDR3 nucleotides: TGCAGCGTTGTATCAGGGTCCCGCACAGATACGCAGTATTTT. Its protein product is CSVVSGSRTDTQYF.

The CDR3 sequence: CASSFRGTEPYEQYF. For the CDR3, the DNA is TGTGCCAGCAGCTTTAGGGGGACAGAACCCTACGAGCAGTACTTC. The chain links TRBV9 to TRBJ2-7; the match to TRBD1 covers 7 bases. The V segment lost 4 bases and the J segment 2 bases; nucleotides outside the gene matches: 9. The CDR3 runs to 15 residues. The V gene's germline CDR1 is SGDLS and CDR2 YYNGEE.

The rearrangement joins TRBV6-1 to TRBJ1-4; D might be TRBD1 (6 bases). The CDR3 is 14 residues long. V lost 7 bases, J lost 1 base, and 10 bases lay in between. Germline CDR1 MNHNS, CDR2 SASEGT. CDR3 DNA sequence: TGTGCCAGCACTAGGGACAAAACTAATGAAAAACTGTTTTTT. Translated: CASTRDKTNEKLFF.

The chain recombines TRBV19 with TRBJ1-6; D not certain. CDR3 length: 14 residues. The germline V gene encodes CDR1 LNHDA and CDR2 SQIVND (reference sequence). Deletions cut 8 bases from V and 5 bases from J, with 13 bases between. The CDR3 nucleotides read TGTGCCAGTCACCCGGGGTCGAATAATTCACCCCTCCACTTT. This sequence encodes CASHPGSNNSPLHF.

This chain joins TRBV6-1 and TRBJ1-1; D is uncertain. This CDR3 comprises 14 residues. Germline V gives CDR1 MNHNS, CDR2 SASEGT. The V end lost 4 bases, the J end lost 5 bases, and 14 bases lay between the germline ends. The CDR3 region is CASSVLMRETEAFF. Here the CDR3 DNA reads TGTGCCAGCAGTGTATTAATGCGGGAAACTGAAGCTTTCTTT.

The J gene is TRBJ1-6, the V gene TRBV11-3; 9 positions agree with TRBD1. Germline lookup yields CDR1 SGHNT and CDR2 YENEEA. The CDR3 spans 14 residues. J was trimmed by 7 bases and V by 5 bases; bases with no gene match: 3. Here the CDR3 reads CASSVGTGNSPLHF. The CDR3 region has the DNA TGTGCCAGCAGCGTCGGGACAGGGAATTCACCCCTCCACTTT.

The chain combines TRBV29-1 with TRBJ2-7; D is unresolved. V lost 0 bases and J lost 3, with 6 bases in between. Per germline, CDR1 SQVTM and CDR2 ANQGSEA. The CDR3 runs to 12 residues. CDR3: CSVEDRSYEQYF. As DNA, the CDR3 is TGCAGCGTTGAAGACAGAAGCTACGAGCAGTACTTC.

The chain combines TRBV18 with TRBJ2-1; D is ambiguous. V was cut by 4 bases and J by 8 bases, with 12 bases left in between. CDR3 length: 13 amino acids. Germline assignment: CDR1 KGHSH and CDR2 LQKENI. CDR3 amino acids: CASSQATLHEQFF. The CDR3 nucleotides read TGTGCCAGCTCACAAGCTACCCTACATGAGCAGTTCTTC.

The chain is built from TRBV7-6 and TRBJ2-7; perhaps TRBD1 as D (7 bases). The V gene lost 4 bases and the J gene lost 4 bases, with 11 bases spanning the gap. The CDR3 sequence is 13 residues long. Per germline, CDR1 SGHVS and CDR2 FNYEAQ. The CDR3 sequence: CASSSRGEYEQYF. DNA of the CDR3: TGTGCCAGCAGCTCCAGGGGGGAGTACGAGCAGTACTTC. Using reference TRBV7-6 and TRBJ2-7 for the parts outside the CDR3, the full variable domain is GAGVSQSPRYKVTKRGQDVALRCDPISGHVSLYWYRQALGQGPEFLTYFNYEAQQDKSGLPNDRFSAERPEGSISTLTIQRTEQRDSAMYRCASSSRGEYEQYFGPGTRLTVT.

V gene TRBV19 combines with J gene TRBJ2-7, with 11 bases identical to TRBD2. Trimming removed 5 bases from V and 2 bases from J; junction bases left unmatched: 5. Germline values: CDR1 LNHDA, CDR2 SQIVND (reference sequence). The CDR3 loop spans 15 amino acids. CDR3 in DNA: TGTGCCAGTAGTCCAGGGACTAGCGGCACCTACGAGCAGTACTTC. It yields the protein CASSPGTSGTYEQYF.

The DNA for the CDR3 is TGTGCCACCAGCAGAGATTTGGGACAGGGGGTTACCTACGAGCAGTACTTC. Translation: CATSRDLGQGVTYEQYF. This sequence joins TRBV15 and TRBJ2-7, with 11 positions matching TRBD1. Losses at the gene ends were 0 bases for V and 2 bases for J; bases not matched to a gene: 6. The CDR3 has 17 residues. Looked up from germline, CDR1 is LNHNV and CDR2 is YYDKDF (reference sequence).

The chain employs TRBV14 and TRBJ1-2, with a tentative D call TRBD1 (5 bases). Between the trimmed V and J ends, which lost 5 bases and 5 bases, there was a span of 12 bases. Per the germline V gene, CDR1 is SGHDN and CDR2 is FVKESK. The CDR3 consists of 13 residues. DNA for the CDR3: TGTGCCAGCAGCAAGACAGATAGTTATGGCTACACCTTC. Translating gives CASSKTDSYGYTF.

The chain links TRBV6-5 to TRBJ2-5; 12 bases agree with TRBD2. This CDR3 has 15 residues. Looked up from germline, CDR1 is MNHEY and CDR2 is SVGAGI. V was pared by 4 bases and J by 4 bases, with 4 bases of the junction left unmatched. The CDR3 is CASSFRLAGVETQYF. Written as DNA, the CDR3 is TGTGCCAGCAGTTTTCGACTAGCGGGGGTAGAGACCCAGTACTTC.

V usage is TRBV7-6 and J usage is TRBJ1-1; 8 nucleotides match TRBD1. Unmatched junction bases numbered 8, after V lost 5 bases and J lost 3 bases. The V gene's germline CDR1 is SGHVS and CDR2 FNYEAQ. The CDR3 spans 15 residues. In DNA form, the CDR3 reads TGTGCCAGCAGCCCAGGACAGGGAGAGGACACTGAAGCTTTCTTT. This codes for CASSPGQGEDTEAFF.

V and J are TRBV15 and TRBJ2-3; TRBD2 aligns across 8 bases. CDR3 length: 15 residues. V was clipped by 5 bases and J by 2 bases; unmatched bases: 6. Germline V gene lookup returns CDR1 LNHNV and CDR2 YYDKDF (reference sequence). The CDR3 DNA sequence: TGTGCCACCAGCGGGGGGCGGGAGGCCACAGATACGCAGTATTTT. Its protein is CATSGGREATDTQYF.

V and J are TRBV6-6 and TRBJ1-6; the D is unclear. V lost 6 bases and J lost 6, with 9 bases in between. The CDR3 contains 13 residues. Germline CDR1 reads MNHNY; CDR2 reads SVGAGI (reference sequence). CDR3 bases: TGTGCCAGCAGCAGTCCGCCTAATTCACCCCTCCACTTT. Protein product: CASSSPPNSPLHF.

The chain employs TRBV28 and TRBJ1-2; TRBD1 might be the D (5 bases). This CDR3 region has 14 residues. CDR1 MDHEN and CDR2 SYDVKM come from the germline V gene. Trimming took 6 bases from V and 8 from J, leaving 19 bases between them. The CDR3 coding sequence is TGTGCCAGCAGCTTAGGGACCACCGGAGGGGGCTACACCTTC. Amino acid sequence: CASSLGTTGGGYTF.

This clone occurred a few times. This chain connects TRBV7-8 to TRBJ1-3; D unclear. V was shortened by 5 bases and J by 4 bases, with 12 bases between the two germline ends. This CDR3 contains 14 residues. The germline CDR1 and CDR2 sequences are SGHVS and FQNEAQ. Here the CDR3 DNA reads TGTGCCAGCAGCACGGAGGTAGCCGGAAACACCATATATTTT. This sequence encodes CASSTEVAGNTIYF.

The chain is built from TRBV28 and TRBJ2-7; a possible D gene is TRBD1 (6 bases). V gave up 3 bases and J gave up 7 bases, with 7 bases separating them. This CDR3 contains 11 residues. Per germline, CDR1 MDHEN and CDR2 SYDVKM. CDR3 nucleotide sequence: TGTGCCAGCAGTTTCACAGGGGAGCAGTACTTC. Its protein is CASSFTGEQYF.

The chain links TRBV6-5 to TRBJ1-1, with D perhaps TRBD1 (6 bases). Germline-derived CDR1 and CDR2 are MNHEY and SVGAGI. V dropped 6 bases and J dropped 5 bases, with 7 bases sitting between them. This CDR3 has 11 amino acids. The CDR3 bases are TGTGCCAGCAGGGGGGCGACTGAAGCTTTCTTT. This codes for CASRGATEAFF.

The genes are TRBV14 and TRBJ1-4, with 10 bases matching TRBD1. This CDR3 is 16 amino acids long. The V gene end was trimmed by 2 bases and the J gene end by 9 bases; junction bases not matched to a gene: 9. Per germline, CDR1 SGHDN and CDR2 FVKESK. CDR3 in DNA: TGTGCCAGCAGCCAACTTTTAGGGACAGGGGTTCAAAAACTGTTTTTT. Amino acids: CASSQLLGTGVQKLFF. Full variable domain (outside the CDR3, taken from reference TRBV14 and TRBJ1-4): EAGVTQFPSHSVIEKGQTVTLRCDPISGHDNLYWYRRVMGKEIKFLLHFVKESKQDESGMPNNRFLAERTGGTYSTLKVQPAELEDSGVYFCASSQLLGTGVQKLFFGSGTQLSVL.

The chain uses TRBV11-2 and TRBJ1-4; 11 positions match TRBD1. The CDR3 sequence is 14 residues long. With 5 bases clipped from V and 11 bases from J, the junction kept 7 bases outside the gene matches. Germline lookup yields CDR1 SGHAT and CDR2 FQNNGV. The CDR3 sequence: CASSTGQGGQKLFF. CDR3 DNA: TGTGCCAGCAGCACGGGACAGGGGGGACAGAAACTGTTTTTT.

This clone was seen ten or more times. The chain employs TRBV6-1 and TRBJ2-1, with 14 bases matching TRBD2. CDR1 and CDR2 (germline): MNHNS, SASEGT. With 4 bases clipped from V and 7 bases from J, the junction kept 0 bases outside the gene matches. The CDR3 covers 14 residues. CDR3 sequence: CASSGLAGGNEQFF. CDR3 coding DNA: TGTGCCAGCAGTGGACTAGCGGGGGGGAATGAGCAGTTCTTC.

This clone turned up a few times. This sequence joins TRBV29-1 and TRBJ1-1; 8 bases map to TRBD1. CDR1 is SQVTM, CDR2 ANQGSEA, per germline. The CDR3 covers 13 residues. V lost 6 bases to trimming and J lost 3 bases; unmatched junction nucleotides: 6. The DNA for the CDR3 is TGCAGCGTGGGAGACAGGGGAGACACTGAAGCTTTCTTT. Translated: CSVGDRGDTEAFF.

The chain couples TRBV5-1 to TRBJ1-2, with 10 bases fitting TRBD1. Losses at the gene ends were 4 bases for V and 8 bases for J; bases not matched to a gene: 5. In germline, CDR1 is SGHRS, CDR2 YFSETQ. The CDR3 contains 13 residues. CDR3 protein: CASSTGTGDGYTF. DNA for the CDR3: TGCGCCAGCAGCACCGGGACAGGGGACGGCTACACCTTC.

This clone has only a few counts. The rearrangement uses TRBV4-2 and TRBJ2-1, with D perhaps TRBD2 (6 bases). This CDR3 comprises 17 residues. Germline V lookup: CDR1 LGHNA, CDR2 YNFKEQ. Trimming stripped 1 base from V and 2 bases from J, with 15 bases between. The CDR3: CASSQAGESTPYNEQFF. CDR3 nucleotides: TGTGCCAGCAGCCAAGCGGGAGAATCAACCCCCTACAATGAGCAGTTCTTC.

V is TRBV19 and J is TRBJ1-2; TRBD1 might be the D (5 bases). V lost 8 bases and J lost 4, with 14 bases in between. The CDR3 contains 13 residues. Germline CDR1 reads LNHDA; CDR2 reads SQIVND (reference sequence). The CDR3 coding sequence is TGTGCCAGTGGGACTGGGGTCCCCTATGGCTACACCTTC. This sequence encodes CASGTGVPYGYTF.

The chain carries TRBV10-2 and TRBJ1-5; 8 nucleotides agree with TRBD1. V gave up 10 bases and J gave up 2 bases; unmatched junction bases: 10. The CDR3 has 15 amino acids. Germline CDR1 reads WSHSY; CDR2 reads SAAADI. The CDR3 protein is CATTKGQGGNQPQHF. The CDR3 DNA reads TGCGCCACTACGAAAGGACAGGGAGGCAATCAGCCCCAGCATTTT.

The sample holds one count of this clone. V gene TRBV7-2 combines with J gene TRBJ1-5, with D possibly matching TRBD1 (6 bases). The CDR3 is 14 residues long. Trimming cost V 4 bases and J 6 bases, with 13 bases left between them. Germline V gives CDR1 SGHTA, CDR2 FQGNSA. In DNA form, the CDR3 reads TGTGCCAGCAGCTACGACAGGACGCTTCAGCCCCAGCATTTT. The encoded protein is CASSYDRTLQPQHF. Variable domain in full (rest from reference TRBV7-2 and TRBJ1-5): GAGVSQSPSNKVTEKGKDVELRCDPISGHTALYWYRQSLGQGLEFLIYFQGNSAPDKSGLPSDRFSAERTGGSVSTLTIQRTQQEDSAVYLCASSYDRTLQPQHFGDGTRLSIL.

This clone was found a few times. V gene TRBV6-1 combines with J gene TRBJ2-7, with 10 nucleotides matching TRBD1. This CDR3 has 14 residues. With 7 bases clipped from V and 6 bases from J, the junction kept 9 bases outside the gene matches. Germline-derived CDR1 and CDR2 are MNHNS and SASEGT. Here the CDR3 reads CASTWTGGDIEQYF. In DNA form, the CDR3 reads TGTGCCAGCACGTGGACAGGGGGAGACATCGAGCAGTACTTC.